This T cell receptor (beta chain) is from a study of T-cell reconstitution after alpha-beta-depleted transplantation in children. This CDR3 spans 15 amino acids. Germline CDR1 and CDR2: SGHVS and FNYEAQ. V was pared by 5 bases and J by 4 bases, with 6 bases of the junction left unmatched. This clonotype was counted between two and nine times. Library preparation (for TCRbeta) was performed with unique molecular identifiers. TCRdb ran MiXCR on the PCR reads and lists one entry per CDR3 protein. The sample carries a few hundred thousand distinct CDR3 sequences, about a tenth recorded once. This clonotype originated in a human donor who donated a stem cell graft to a child with SCID. Sequenced material: PBMCs from the stem cell graft donor, taken from the stem cell graft. The chain combines TRBV7-6 with TRBJ2-2, with 8 nucleotides matching TRBD1. CDR3 region: CASSHPTGATGELFF. In DNA form, the CDR3 reads TGTGCCAGCAGCCACCCGACAGGGGCCACCGGGGAGCTGTTTTTT.